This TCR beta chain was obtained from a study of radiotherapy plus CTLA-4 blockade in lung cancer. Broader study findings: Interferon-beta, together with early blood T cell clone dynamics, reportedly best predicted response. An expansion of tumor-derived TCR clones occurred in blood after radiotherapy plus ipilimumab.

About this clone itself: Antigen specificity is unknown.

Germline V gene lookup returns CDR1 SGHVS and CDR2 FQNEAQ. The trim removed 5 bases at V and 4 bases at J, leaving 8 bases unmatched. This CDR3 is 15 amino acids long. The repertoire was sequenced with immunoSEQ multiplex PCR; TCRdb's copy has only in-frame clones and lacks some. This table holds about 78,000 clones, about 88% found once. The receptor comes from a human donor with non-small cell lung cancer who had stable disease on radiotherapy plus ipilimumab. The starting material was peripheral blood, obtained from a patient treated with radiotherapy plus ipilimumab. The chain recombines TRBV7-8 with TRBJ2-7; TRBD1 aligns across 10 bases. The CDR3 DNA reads TGTGCCAGCAGCGCTAACCGGGACAGGGGTTACGAGCAGTACTTC. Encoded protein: CASSANRDRGYEQYF.